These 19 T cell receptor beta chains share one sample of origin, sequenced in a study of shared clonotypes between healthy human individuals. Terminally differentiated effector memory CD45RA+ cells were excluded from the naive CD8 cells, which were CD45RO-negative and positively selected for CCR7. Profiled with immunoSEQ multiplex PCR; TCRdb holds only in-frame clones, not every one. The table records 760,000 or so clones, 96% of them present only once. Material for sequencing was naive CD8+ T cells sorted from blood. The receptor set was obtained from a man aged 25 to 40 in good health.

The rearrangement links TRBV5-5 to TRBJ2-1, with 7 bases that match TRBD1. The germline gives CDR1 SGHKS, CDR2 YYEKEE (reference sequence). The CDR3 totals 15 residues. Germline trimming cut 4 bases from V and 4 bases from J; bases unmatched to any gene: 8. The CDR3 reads CASSPDREPYNEQFF. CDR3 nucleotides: TGTGCCAGCAGCCCCGACAGGGAACCGTACAATGAGCAGTTCTTC.

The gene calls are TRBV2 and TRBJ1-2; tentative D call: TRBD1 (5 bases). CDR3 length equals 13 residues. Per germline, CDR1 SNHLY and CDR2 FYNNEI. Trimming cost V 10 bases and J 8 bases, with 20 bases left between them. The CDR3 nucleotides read TGTGCCACCACCCGTGGGGCGCCTTTCGGCTACACCTTC. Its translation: CATTRGAPFGYTF.

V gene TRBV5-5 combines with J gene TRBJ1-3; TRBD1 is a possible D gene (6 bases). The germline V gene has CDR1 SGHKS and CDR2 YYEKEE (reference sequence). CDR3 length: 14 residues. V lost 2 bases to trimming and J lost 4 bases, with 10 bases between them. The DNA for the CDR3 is TGTGCCAGCAGCTTCAGGGGCCCCGGAAACACCATATATTTT. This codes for CASSFRGPGNTIYF.

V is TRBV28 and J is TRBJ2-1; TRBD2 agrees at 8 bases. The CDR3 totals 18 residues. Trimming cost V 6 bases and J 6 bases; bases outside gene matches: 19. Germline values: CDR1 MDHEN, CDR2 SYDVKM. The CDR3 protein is CASSLIGTSMAYSNEQFF. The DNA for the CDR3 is TGTGCCAGCAGCCTAATTGGGACTAGTATGGCCTACAGCAATGAGCAGTTCTTC.

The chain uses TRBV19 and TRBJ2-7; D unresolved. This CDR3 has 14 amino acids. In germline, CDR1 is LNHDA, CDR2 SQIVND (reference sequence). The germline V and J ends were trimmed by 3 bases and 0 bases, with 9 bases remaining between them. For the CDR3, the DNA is TGTGCCAGTAGTATTCCCGGCCGCTCCTACGAGCAGTACTTC. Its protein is CASSIPGRSYEQYF.

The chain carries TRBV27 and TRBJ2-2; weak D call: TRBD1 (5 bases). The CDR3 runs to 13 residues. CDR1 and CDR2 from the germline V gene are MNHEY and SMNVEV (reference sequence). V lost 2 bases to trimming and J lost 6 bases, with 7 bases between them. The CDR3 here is CASSLGAAGELFF. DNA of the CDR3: TGTGCCAGCAGTTTAGGGGCAGCCGGGGAGCTGTTTTTT.

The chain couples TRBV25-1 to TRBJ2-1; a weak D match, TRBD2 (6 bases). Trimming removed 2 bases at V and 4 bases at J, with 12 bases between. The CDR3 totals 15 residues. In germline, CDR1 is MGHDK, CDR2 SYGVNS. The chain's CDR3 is CASSEGGFAYNEQFF. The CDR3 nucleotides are TGTGCCAGCAGTGAAGGGGGGTTTGCTTACAATGAGCAGTTCTTC. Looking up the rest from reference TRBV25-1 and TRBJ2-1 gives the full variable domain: EADIYQTPRYLVIGTGKKITLECSQTMGHDKMYWYQQDPGMELHLIHYSYGVNSTEKGDLSSESTVSRIRTEHFPLTLESARPSHTSQYLCASSEGGFAYNEQFFGPGTRLTVL.

The DNA for the CDR3 is TGCGCCAGCAGCCAGTCGCAGGGAACTGAAGCTTTCTTT. Protein sequence: CASSQSQGTEAFF. The J gene is TRBJ1-1, the V gene TRBV4-1; D is possibly TRBD1 (5 bases). The CDR3 runs to 13 residues. Trimming cost V 3 bases and J 5 bases, with 10 bases left between them. From germline, CDR1 is MGHRA and CDR2 YSYEKL.

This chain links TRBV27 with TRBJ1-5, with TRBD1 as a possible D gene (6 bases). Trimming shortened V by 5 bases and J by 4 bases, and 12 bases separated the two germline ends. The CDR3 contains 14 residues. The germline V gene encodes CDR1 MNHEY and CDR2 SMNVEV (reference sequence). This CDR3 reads CASSNTGFNQPQHF. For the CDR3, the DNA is TGTGCCAGCAGTAATACAGGGTTTAATCAGCCCCAGCATTTT.

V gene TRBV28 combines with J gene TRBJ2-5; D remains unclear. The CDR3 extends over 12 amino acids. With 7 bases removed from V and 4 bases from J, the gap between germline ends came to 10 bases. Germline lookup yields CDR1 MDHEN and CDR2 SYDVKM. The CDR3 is CASTSWLETQYF. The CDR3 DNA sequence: TGTGCCAGCACATCATGGTTAGAGACCCAGTACTTC.

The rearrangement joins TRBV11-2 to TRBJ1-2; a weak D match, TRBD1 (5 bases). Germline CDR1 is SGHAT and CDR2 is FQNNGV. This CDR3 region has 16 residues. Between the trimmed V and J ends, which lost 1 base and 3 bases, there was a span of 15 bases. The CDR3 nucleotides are TGTGCCAGCAGCTTAGTAGCGGGGGAGCGGCACTATGGCTACACCTTC. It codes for CASSLVAGERHYGYTF.

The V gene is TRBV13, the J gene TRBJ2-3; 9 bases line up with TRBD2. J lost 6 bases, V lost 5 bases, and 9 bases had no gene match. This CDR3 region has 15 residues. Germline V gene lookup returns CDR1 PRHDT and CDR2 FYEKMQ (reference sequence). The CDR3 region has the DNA TGTGCCAGCAGCGTTAGACTAGCGGTCCGGGATACGCAGTATTTT. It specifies CASSVRLAVRDTQYF.

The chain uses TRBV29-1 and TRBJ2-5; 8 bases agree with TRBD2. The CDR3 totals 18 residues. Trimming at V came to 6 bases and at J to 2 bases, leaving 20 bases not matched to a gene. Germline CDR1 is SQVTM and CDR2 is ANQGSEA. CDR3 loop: CSVLPSGGHADPQETQYF. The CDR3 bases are TGCAGCGTCCTCCCGTCGGGGGGGCATGCTGATCCTCAAGAGACCCAGTACTTC.

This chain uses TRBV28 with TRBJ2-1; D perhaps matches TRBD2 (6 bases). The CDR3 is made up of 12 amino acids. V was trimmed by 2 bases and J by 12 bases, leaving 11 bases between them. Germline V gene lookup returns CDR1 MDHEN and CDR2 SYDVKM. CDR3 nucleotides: TGTGCCAGCAGTTTAGGGCTAGCGCGGCAGTTCTTC. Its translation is CASSLGLARQFF.

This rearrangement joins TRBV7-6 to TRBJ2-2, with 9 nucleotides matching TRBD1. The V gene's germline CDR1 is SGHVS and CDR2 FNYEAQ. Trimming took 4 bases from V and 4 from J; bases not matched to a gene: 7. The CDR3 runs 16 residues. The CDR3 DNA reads TGTGCCAGCAGCTCCAGACAGGACAGGGGCACCGGGGAGCTGTTTTTT. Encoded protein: CASSSRQDRGTGELFF.

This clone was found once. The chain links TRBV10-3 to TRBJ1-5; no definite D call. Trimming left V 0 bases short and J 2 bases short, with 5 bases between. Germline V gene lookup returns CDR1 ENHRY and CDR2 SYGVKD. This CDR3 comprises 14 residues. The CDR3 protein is CAISESGGNQPQHF. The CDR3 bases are TGTGCCATCAGTGAGTCCGGAGGCAATCAGCCCCAGCATTTT.

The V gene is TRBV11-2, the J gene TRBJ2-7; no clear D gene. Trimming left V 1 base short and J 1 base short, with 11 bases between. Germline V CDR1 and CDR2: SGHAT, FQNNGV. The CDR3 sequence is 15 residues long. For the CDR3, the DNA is TGTGCCAGCAGCTTAGGGAGAGGTCAATCCTACGAGCAGTACTTC. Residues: CASSLGRGQSYEQYF.

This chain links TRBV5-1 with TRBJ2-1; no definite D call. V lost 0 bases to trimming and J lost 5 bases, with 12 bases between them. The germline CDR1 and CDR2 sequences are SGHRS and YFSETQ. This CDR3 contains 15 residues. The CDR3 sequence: CASSLEAGWDNEQFF. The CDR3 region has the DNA TGCGCCAGCAGCTTGGAGGCAGGTTGGGACAATGAGCAGTTCTTC.

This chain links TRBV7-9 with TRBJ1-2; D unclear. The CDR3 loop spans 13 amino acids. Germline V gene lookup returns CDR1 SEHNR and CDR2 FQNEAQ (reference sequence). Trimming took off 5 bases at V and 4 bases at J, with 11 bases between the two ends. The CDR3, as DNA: TGTGCCAGCAGCCCGGCCGAGATCTATGGCTACACCTTC. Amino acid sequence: CASSPAEIYGYTF.